These 6 T cell receptor beta chains came from one sample sequenced in a study of blood T cell repertoires in COVID-19. Assay used: immunoSEQ multiplex PCR; TCRdb lists only in-frame clones, some missing. The sample shows some 150,000 clones, more than 75% of them seen only once. The sequenced sample consisted of peripheral blood. These receptors were collected from a man aged 60 to 69 with active or convalescent COVID-19.

This chain joins TRBV24-1 and TRBJ2-7; D unclear. This CDR3 comprises 13 residues. In germline, CDR1 is KGHDR, CDR2 SFDVKD. Trimming stripped 2 bases from V and 2 bases from J, with 6 bases between. The CDR3 coding sequence is TGTGCCACCAGTGATTCGGTTACCTACGAGCAGTACTTC. Translated, it gives CATSDSVTYEQYF.

About this clone itself: The junction does not match germline at one end; this may be a read error. CDR3 sequence reads: CASSFVAGGPVF. CDR3 in DNA: TGTGCCAGCAGTTTCGTGGCGGGAGGGCCTGTCTTC. This chain joins TRBV27 and TRBJ2-1; 9 nucleotides match TRBD2. This CDR3 is built from 12 residues. Germline CDR1 MNHEY, CDR2 SMNVEV (reference sequence).

The chain employs TRBV6-1 and TRBJ2-3; 12 bases map to TRBD2. J was trimmed by 1 base and V by 1 base; bases with no gene match: 6. Germline lookup yields CDR1 MNHNS and CDR2 SASEGT. This CDR3 has 18 residues. The CDR3 reads CASSEGLAGELGTDTQYF. The CDR3 coding sequence is TGTGCCAGCAGTGAAGGACTAGCGGGAGAACTTGGCACAGATACGCAGTATTTT.

The rearrangement uses TRBV3-1 (or the pseudogene TRBV3-2) and TRBJ2-7, with 9 bases matching TRBD1. The CDR3 is made up of 13 amino acids. Germline V gene data show CDR1 as LGHDT and CDR2 as YNNKEL (reference sequence). V gave up 8 bases and J gave up 4 bases; unmatched junction bases: 6. The CDR3 loop reads CASQGQGLYEQYF. The DNA for the CDR3 is TGTGCCAGCCAGGGACAGGGACTATACGAGCAGTACTTC.

This clone was recorded only once. The chain uses TRBV30 and TRBJ2-5; TRBD2 might be the D (5 bases). The germline V and J ends were trimmed by 4 bases and 4 bases, with 10 bases remaining between them. From germline, CDR1 is GTSNPN and CDR2 SVGIG (reference sequence). This CDR3 has 12 amino acids. CDR3: CAWTIGGETQYF. Here the CDR3 DNA reads TGTGCCTGGACTATCGGAGGAGAGACCCAGTACTTC.

The DNA for the CDR3 is TGTGCCAGCAGCGTAGCCGGACAGGGAGGGAACGGGGAGCTGTTTTTT. It translates to CASSVAGQGGNGELFF. V usage is TRBV9 and J usage is TRBJ2-2; D may be TRBD1 (8 bases). V shed 0 bases and J shed 7 bases, with 16 bases lying between them. Germline V lookup: CDR1 SGDLS, CDR2 YYNGEE. This CDR3 has 16 amino acids.